This T cell receptor beta chain stems from a study of kidney transplant recipient with SARS-CoV-2 infection. TCRdb re-called the reads through MiXCR, storing one row per CDR3 protein. The sample has 200,000 to 300,000 distinct CDR3 sequences; under 30% are singletons. The CDR3 runs 14 residues. The chain combines TRBV21-1 with TRBJ2-5; the table's D call TRBD1 went unverified against the DNA. TRBV21-1 is given as a pseudogene. Sequences were derived from a blood sample, sampled at baseline and on roughly day 110 from a kidney transplant recipient. This clonotype originated in a male patient between 25 and 39 years old who had COVID-19 and was a kidney transplant recipient. These T cells may partly come from the graft donor. CDR3 sequence reads: CASSKGRDQETQYF. CDR3 DNA sequence: TGTGCCAGCAGCAAAGGCAGGGACCAAGAGACCCAGTACTTC.